The 19 T cell receptor beta chains listed next were all sequenced from one sample in a study of metastatic and nonmetastatic thyroid tumors. TCRdb re-analyzed the PCR reads using MiXCR. The profile shows approximately 39,000 clones, less than 25% of them singletons. Nobody among the patients had been given any treatment before thyroid surgery. Input material: blood. These receptors were taken from a female donor with papillary thyroid cancer or a benign thyroid nodule (not recorded which). Some clones in this sample may be carry-over from other donors' samples.

This clone has at least ten counts. This chain links TRBV19 with TRBJ2-4; 7 nucleotides match TRBD1. Germline CDR1 and CDR2: LNHDA and SQIVND (reference sequence). Trimming at V came to 3 bases and at J to 3 bases, leaving 5 bases not matched to a gene. There are 15 residues in the CDR3. The CDR3 DNA follows: TGTGCCAGTAGTATTCAGGGGGTGGGCAAAAACATTCAGTACTTC. Protein product: CASSIQGVGKNIQYF.

V gene TRBV5-1 combines with J gene TRBJ2-2; no firm D call. This CDR3 region has 15 residues. Germline V gives CDR1 SGHRS, CDR2 YFSETQ. Deletions cut 5 bases from V and 1 base from J, with 12 bases between. CDR3 loop: CASRRVLQNTGELFF. The DNA for the CDR3 is TGCGCCAGCAGACGGGTCCTACAGAACACCGGGGAGCTGTTTTTT. Based on the CDR3 plus reference TRBV5-1 and TRBJ2-2, the full variable domain is KAGVTQTPRYLIKTRGQQVTLSCSPISGHRSVSWYQQTPGQGLQFLFEYFSETQRNKGNFPGRFSGRQFSNSRSEMNVSTLELGDSALYLCASRRVLQNTGELFFGEGSRLTVL.

This clone appeared many times. The CDR3 DNA follows: TGTGCCAGCAGCGCGACAGGGAACACTGAAGCTTTCTTT. This encodes CASSATGNTEAFF. The chain joins TRBV9 to TRBJ1-1; D is perhaps TRBD1 (6 bases). CDR3 length equals 13 residues. Germline V lookup: CDR1 SGDLS, CDR2 YYNGEE. V gave up 3 bases and J gave up 1 base, with 7 bases separating them.

In regard to this clone: A read error may account for a junction end that differs from germline. The V and J genes are TRBV28 and TRBJ2-3, with TRBD1 matching 9 bases. There are 16 residues in the CDR3. The V gene's germline CDR1 is MDHEN and CDR2 SYDVKM. CDR3 region: CASIASGQGITDTQYF. For the CDR3, the DNA is TGTGCCAGCATTGCCTCGGGACAGGGTATAACAGATACCCAGTATTTT.

At least ten counts were recorded for this clone. CDR3 nucleotide sequence: TGCGCCAGCAGATGGGGAGGCACCGGGGAGCTGTTTTTT. This encodes CASRWGGTGELFF. The chain uses TRBV5-1 and TRBJ2-2; TRBD2 is a possible D gene (6 bases). The CDR3 totals 13 residues. V was trimmed by 5 bases and J by 4 bases, leaving 9 bases between them. Looked up from germline, CDR1 is SGHRS and CDR2 is YFSETQ.

This clone was counted at least ten times. V and J are TRBV6-1 and TRBJ2-5; D might be TRBD1 (6 bases). The CDR3 has 13 residues. The V gene's germline CDR1 is MNHNS and CDR2 SASEGT. CDR3 DNA: TGTGCGACCGCCCGGACAGCACCTGAGACCCAGTACTTC. It is translated as CATARTAPETQYF.

Comment on this clone: This could be a read error, since a much larger clone is one nucleotide away. V and J are TRBV9 and TRBJ2-5; D remains ambiguous. The CDR3 is 16 amino acids. Per germline, CDR1 SGDLS and CDR2 YYNGEE. This chain's CDR3 is CASSDGRLPYQDTQYF. CDR3 sequence (DNA): TGTGCCAGCAGCGATGGGCGGCTCCCGTACCAAGATACCCAGTACTTC.

For this clone: An end of the junction does not agree with germline; a read error may underlie this. This chain joins TRBV6-1 and TRBJ1-1; possible D gene TRBD1, 5 bases. CDR1 and CDR2 (germline): MNHNS, SASEGT. The CDR3 sequence is 14 residues long. The CDR3 sequence: CASIGGRRNTEAFF. The CDR3 DNA reads as TGTGCTAGCATTGGGGGGAGGAGGAACACTGAAGCTTTCTTT.

The sample holds a few counts of this clone. The chain has TRBV12-3 or TRBV12-4 and TRBJ1-2; D possibly corresponds to TRBD1 (6 bases). V lost 4 bases, J lost 6 bases, and 18 bases lay in between. CDR3 length: 15 residues. The CDR3 DNA sequence: TGTGCCAGCAGTTCCGATAGACAGGATGTGGATGGCTACACCTTC. Its translation is CASSSDRQDVDGYTF.

This clone came up many times. This rearrangement joins TRBV12-3 or TRBV12-4 to TRBJ1-1; D remains unclear. This CDR3 spans 12 amino acids. The germline V and J ends were trimmed by 3 bases and 7 bases, with 9 bases remaining between them. CDR3 sequence: CASSFRGFEAFF. The CDR3 DNA is TGTGCCAGCAGTTTTCGAGGGTTTGAAGCTTTCTTT.

There are many counts of this clone. This CDR3 is CASSVVDRGANTGELFF. For the CDR3, the DNA is TGTGCCAGCAGCGTAGTAGACAGGGGGGCGAACACCGGGGAGCTGTTTTTT. The J gene is TRBJ2-2, the V gene TRBV9, with 9 positions matching TRBD1. CDR1 is SGDLS and CDR2 is YYNGEE in the germline V gene. The V gene end was trimmed by 0 bases and the J gene end by 0 bases; junction bases not matched to a gene: 3. This CDR3 comprises 17 residues.

This sequence joins TRBV4-1 and TRBJ2-1; 16 nucleotides align to TRBD2. CDR1 is MGHRA, CDR2 YSYEKL, per germline. The CDR3 is made up of 19 amino acids. V gave up 3 bases and J gave up 5 bases; unmatched junction bases: 10. As DNA, the CDR3 is TGCGCCAGCAGCCATCCGGGACTAGCGGGAGGGCCAGGTAACAATGAGCAGTTCTTC. As protein: CASSHPGLAGGPGNNEQFF.

The sample holds a few counts of this clone. This chain links TRBV6-1 with TRBJ1-3; D gene uncertain. Germline lookup yields CDR1 MNHNS and CDR2 SASEGT. The CDR3 length is 16 residues. V was shortened by 5 bases and J by 0 bases, with 14 bases between the two germline ends. The CDR3 region is CASSRSSQHSGNTIYF. For the CDR3, the DNA is TGTGCCAGCAGTCGCTCTAGTCAGCACTCTGGAAACACCATATATTTT.

This clone appeared many times. The CDR3 DNA is TGCAGTGCTAGAGCCTCGAGGGCTAGCGATATCGACGAGCAGTACTTC. Its translation is CSARASRASDIDEQYF. This chain connects TRBV20-1 to TRBJ2-7, with D tentatively TRBD2 (6 bases). Germline-derived CDR1 and CDR2 are DFQATT and SNEGSKA (reference sequence). V was shortened by 1 base and J by 5 bases, with 21 bases between the two germline ends. This CDR3 is built from 16 residues.

This clone came up many times. The gene calls are TRBV7-2 and TRBJ2-5, with D possibly TRBD1 on 8 matching bases. Trimming removed 5 bases at V and 5 bases at J, with 18 bases between. Germline V gene lookup returns CDR1 SGHTA and CDR2 FQGNSA. This CDR3 region has 15 residues. CDR3 in amino acids: CASSPTGGGGETQYF. The CDR3 nucleotides read TGTGCCAGCAGCCCCACAGGGGGGGGAGGGGAGACCCAGTACTTC.

The sample holds a few counts of this clone. The CDR3 does not close with the conserved phenylalanine or tryptophan, likely indicating a read error. The chain couples TRBV28 to TRBJ2-1, with D uncertain. This CDR3 has 16 amino acids. Germline V lookup: CDR1 MDHEN, CDR2 SYDVKM. The ends were cut back, 3 bases at V and 6 bases at J, with 18 bases in the middle. This CDR3 reads CASSLVHGGYVNEQFI. CDR3 coding DNA: TGTGCCAGCAGTTTGGTGCACGGTGGCTATGTCAATGAGCAGTTCATC.

This clone was detected many times. The chain employs TRBV9 and TRBJ2-1; possibly TRBD2 for D (6 bases). The V end was cut by 4 bases, the J end by 0 bases, with 17 bases between. The CDR3 runs 17 residues. CDR1 and CDR2 from the germline V gene are SGDLS and YYNGEE. This CDR3 is CASSPIAVPNSYNEQFF. The CDR3 DNA sequence: TGTGCCAGCAGCCCTATAGCGGTCCCGAACTCCTACAATGAGCAGTTCTTC.

Details on this clone: It is likely a read error, because the conserved phenylalanine at the end of the CDR3 is missing. This chain uses TRBV27 with TRBJ2-5, with D tentatively TRBD1 or TRBD2 (5 bases each). Trimming cost V 5 bases and J 5 bases, with 15 bases left between them. Germline V CDR1 and CDR2: MNHEY, SMNVEV (reference sequence). This CDR3 is 14 amino acids long. CDR3 coding DNA: TGTGCCAGCAGTCCATCAGGTTGGGGGGAGACCCAGTACTCC. Translation: CASSPSGWGETQYS.

This clone was found many times. The chain uses TRBV20-1 and TRBJ2-3; 9 bases map to TRBD2. CDR1 and CDR2 from the germline V gene are DFQATT and SNEGSKA (reference sequence). Unmatched junction bases numbered 20, after V lost 3 bases and J lost 1 base. This CDR3 is 20 amino acids long. Here the CDR3 reads CSASPIGMGSGSGGTDTQYF. The CDR3 DNA reads TGCAGTGCTAGCCCGATCGGTATGGGTAGCGGGAGTGGTGGCACAGATACGCAGTATTTT.